This passage covers 25 T cell receptor beta chains from one sample sequenced in a study of blood T cell repertoires in COVID-19. This table comes from immunoSEQ multiplex PCR, and its TCRdb copy is limited to in-frame clones, with some not included. The sample lists roughly 380,000 clones, around 84% occurring once. The material sequenced was peripheral blood. Every receptor here comes from a woman aged 18-29 years with acute or convalescent COVID-19.

The V call is TRBV28, the J call TRBJ2-2; D unclear. V lost 7 bases to trimming and J lost 7 bases, with 13 bases between them. Looked up from germline, CDR1 is MDHEN and CDR2 is SYDVKM. This CDR3 region has 13 residues. CDR3: CASISQVGGELFF. The CDR3 region has the DNA TGTGCCAGCATAAGTCAGGTCGGCGGGGAGCTGTTTTTT.

The rearrangement links TRBV7-9 to TRBJ1-3, with D perhaps matching TRBD1 (6 bases). The CDR3 length is 16 residues. The V end lost 4 bases, the J end lost 7 bases, and 20 bases lay between the germline ends. Germline V gene sequence: CDR1 SEHNR, CDR2 FQNEAQ (reference sequence). The CDR3 is CASSYHPAGGANTIYF. Here the CDR3 DNA reads TGTGCCAGCAGCTATCACCCGGCGGGGGGCGCGAACACCATATATTTT.

This chain uses TRBV29-1 with TRBJ2-7; 8 bases match TRBD1. Per germline, CDR1 SQVTM and CDR2 ANQGSEA. The CDR3 is made up of 14 amino acids. V lost 0 bases to trimming and J lost 5 bases; unmatched junction nucleotides: 6. Here the CDR3 reads CSVEDGTGRHEQYF. The CDR3 bases are TGCAGCGTTGAAGACGGGACAGGACGCCACGAGCAGTACTTC.

V gene TRBV12-5 combines with J gene TRBJ1-4; tentative D call: TRBD1 (6 bases). The CDR3 is 15 residues long. V was pared by 6 bases and J by 5 bases, with 16 bases between. The germline V gene has CDR1 LGHNT and CDR2 FRNRAP. The CDR3 loop reads CASGDGGLVNEKLFF. The CDR3 bases are TGTGCTAGTGGCGACGGGGGGCTAGTCAATGAAAAACTGTTTTTT.

The chain combines TRBV5-1 with TRBJ2-1, with 10 positions matching TRBD2. The CDR3 extends over 15 amino acids. The trim removed 4 bases at V and 7 bases at J, leaving 8 bases unmatched. Per the germline V gene, CDR1 is SGHRS and CDR2 is YFSETQ. CDR3 sequence reads: CASSVGTSAENEQFF. The CDR3 DNA reads as TGCGCCAGCAGCGTCGGGACTAGCGCGGAAAATGAGCAGTTCTTC. Complete variable domain (other parts from reference TRBV5-1 and TRBJ2-1): KAGVTQTPRYLIKTRGQQVTLSCSPISGHRSVSWYQQTPGQGLQFLFEYFSETQRNKGNFPGRFSGRQFSNSRSEMNVSTLELGDSALYLCASSVGTSAENEQFFGPGTRLTVL.

V gene TRBV19 combines with J gene TRBJ1-5, with 11 bases aligning to TRBD1. This CDR3 has 17 residues. CDR1 is LNHDA and CDR2 is SQIVND in the germline V gene (reference sequence). V shed 5 bases and J 3 bases; nucleotides not matched to a gene: 9. The CDR3 bases are TGTGCCAGTAGTCCGCTTGGGACAGGGGGTAACAATCAGCCCCAGCATTTT. Translated: CASSPLGTGGNNQPQHF.

The rearrangement links TRBV28 to TRBJ1-2, with a possible D match to TRBD1 (5 bases). This CDR3 spans 15 amino acids. From germline, CDR1 is MDHEN and CDR2 SYDVKM. V was pared by 5 bases and J by 6 bases, with 19 bases between. The CDR3 protein is CASSRASQWGNGYTF. The CDR3 nucleotides read TGTGCCAGCAGTCGGGCTTCTCAATGGGGCAATGGCTACACCTTC.

V and J are TRBV11-2 and TRBJ1-6; 7 bases line up with TRBD1. The germline V gene has CDR1 SGHAT and CDR2 FQNNGV. V lost 5 bases and J lost 7; bases outside the gene matches: 8. The CDR3 has 15 residues. The chain's CDR3 is CASSPLTGWNSPLHF. The CDR3, as DNA: TGTGCCAGCAGCCCACTGACAGGGTGGAATTCACCCCTCCACTTT.

The rearrangement links TRBV4-2 to TRBJ2-3, with TRBD2 identical over 7 bases. The CDR3 sequence is 16 residues long. The germline V gene encodes CDR1 LGHNA and CDR2 YNFKEQ. The J segment lost 4 bases and the V segment lost 2 bases, leaving 9 bases of the junction unmatched. Written as DNA, the CDR3 is TGTGCCAGCAGCCAACCCGGGAGGCAGGGTCCAGATACGCAGTATTTT. Its protein is CASSQPGRQGPDTQYF.

V gene TRBV7-9 combines with J gene TRBJ2-3; TRBD1 might be the D (5 bases). The CDR3 runs to 15 residues. The V and J ends lost 5 bases and 3 bases respectively, with 15 bases between them. CDR1 is SEHNR and CDR2 is FQNEAQ in the germline V gene (reference sequence). CDR3 amino acids: CASSTGYALTDTQYF. Written as DNA, the CDR3 is TGTGCCAGCAGCACAGGATATGCGTTAACAGATACGCAGTATTTT.

The chain links TRBV7-9 to TRBJ2-1; 11 positions match TRBD2. In germline, CDR1 is SEHNR, CDR2 FQNEAQ (reference sequence). This CDR3 contains 16 residues. After removal of 5 bases from V and 4 bases from J, the junction contained 7 bases not matched to a gene. CDR3 sequence: CASSKGLAGGYNEQFF. DNA of the CDR3: TGTGCCAGCAGCAAGGGCCTAGCGGGGGGTTACAATGAGCAGTTCTTC.

This clone was found a few times. The rearrangement uses TRBV11-1 and TRBJ2-7; no reliable D call. This CDR3 is built from 13 residues. CDR1 and CDR2 from the germline V gene are SGHAT and FQDESV (reference sequence). V gave up 2 bases and J gave up 6 bases, with 11 bases separating them. The CDR3 nucleotides read TGTGCCAGCAGCTTACGACTTTACACCGAGCAGTACTTC. Protein product: CASSLRLYTEQYF.

The CDR3 is CASGTGTGYNTEAFF. The CDR3 DNA follows: TGTGCCAGCGGAACCGGGACAGGATATAACACTGAAGCTTTCTTT. The rearrangement uses TRBV11-2 and TRBJ1-1, with 8 nucleotides matching TRBD1. V lost 8 bases and J lost 2; bases outside the gene matches: 10. CDR3 length: 15 residues. Per germline, CDR1 SGHAT and CDR2 FQNNGV. Full variable domain (missing parts from reference TRBV11-2 and TRBJ1-1): EAGVAQSPRYKIIEKRQSVAFWCNPISGHATLYWYQQILGQGPKLLIQFQNNGVVDDSQLPKDRFSAERLKGVDSTLKIQPAKLEDSAVYLCASGTGTGYNTEAFFGQGTRLTVV.

There are a few counts of this clone. The chain has TRBV29-1 and TRBJ1-5, with a tentative D call TRBD1 (5 bases). CDR3 length equals 14 residues. The V and J ends lost 4 bases and 6 bases respectively, with 16 bases between them. The germline gives CDR1 SQVTM, CDR2 ANQGSEA. CDR3 sequence: CSVAFRDISQPQHF. CDR3 in DNA: TGCAGCGTTGCCTTCAGGGATATCAGTCAGCCCCAGCATTTT.

The chain employs TRBV6-1 and TRBJ1-5; 11 positions agree with TRBD1. CDR3 length: 17 residues. The junction had 5 bases not matched to a gene; V was cut back by 3 bases and J by 1 base. Looked up from germline, CDR1 is MNHNS and CDR2 is SASEGT. The CDR3 DNA reads as TGTGCCAGCAGTGACAAGGACAGGGGGCTCAGCAATCAGCCCCAGCATTTT. It yields the protein CASSDKDRGLSNQPQHF.

The rearrangement uses TRBV3-1 (or the pseudogene TRBV3-2) and TRBJ2-3; TRBD2 might be the D (6 bases). Trimming shortened V by 0 bases and J by 0 bases, and 13 bases separated the two germline ends. The CDR3 extends over 17 amino acids. CDR1 is LGHDT and CDR2 is YNNKEL in the germline V gene (reference sequence). The chain's CDR3 is CASSQETSSASTDTQYF. CDR3 sequence (DNA): TGTGCCAGCAGCCAAGAAACCTCTAGCGCCAGCACAGATACGCAGTATTTT.

This chain connects TRBV28 to TRBJ2-5, with TRBD2 matching over 9 bases. Per germline, CDR1 MDHEN and CDR2 SYDVKM. The CDR3 is 17 amino acids. With V trimmed by 7 bases and J by 0 bases, 12 bases remained unmatched. Here the CDR3 reads CASKLAGGSLYQETQYF. The CDR3 DNA follows: TGTGCCAGCAAACTTGCGGGAGGGAGTTTATACCAAGAGACCCAGTACTTC.

This rearrangement joins TRBV29-1 to TRBJ2-1; TRBD2 matches 12 bases. CDR1 is SQVTM, CDR2 ANQGSEA, per germline. This CDR3 spans 12 amino acids. The DNA of the CDR3 is TGCAGTGGACTAGCGGGAACCAATGAGCAGTTCTTC. Its protein is CSGLAGTNEQFF.

The chain uses TRBV19 and TRBJ2-3; a possible D gene is TRBD1 (6 bases). V lost 5 bases, J lost 4 bases, and 13 bases lay in between. The CDR3 length is 14 residues. Germline CDR1 is LNHDA and CDR2 is SQIVND (reference sequence). The DNA of the CDR3 is TGTGCCAGTAGTCCCAGGGACACCCCAGATACGCAGTATTTT. This encodes CASSPRDTPDTQYF.

This clone was seen ten or more times. The sample holds other DNA sequences that translate to the same CDR3. V gene TRBV11-2 combines with J gene TRBJ2-7, with 8 bases fitting TRBD1. The CDR3 length is 14 residues. V lost 5 bases and J lost 4; bases outside the gene matches: 7. Germline lookup yields CDR1 SGHAT and CDR2 FQNNGV. CDR3 residues: CASSLGQGAYEQYF. The DNA of the CDR3 is TGTGCCAGCAGCCTCGGACAGGGAGCGTACGAGCAGTACTTC.

This clone was recorded many times. The chain links TRBV5-1 to TRBJ2-1; 13 positions agree with TRBD2. This CDR3 is built from 15 residues. V shed 4 bases, J shed 8 bases, and the junction held 6 bases outside the gene matches. Germline V gene sequence: CDR1 SGHRS, CDR2 YFSETQ. The CDR3 DNA follows: TGCGCCAGCAGCCCGGGACTAGCGGGATCGGATGAGCAGTTCTTC. Protein: CASSPGLAGSDEQFF. Full variable domain (remainder filled in from reference TRBV5-1 and TRBJ2-1): KAGVTQTPRYLIKTRGQQVTLSCSPISGHRSVSWYQQTPGQGLQFLFEYFSETQRNKGNFPGRFSGRQFSNSRSEMNVSTLELGDSALYLCASSPGLAGSDEQFFGPGTRLTVL.

The CDR3 here is CATAESYEQYF. The CDR3 DNA reads TGTGCCACAGCGGAGTCCTACGAGCAGTACTTC. The chain links TRBV28 to TRBJ2-7; the D gene is possibly TRBD2 (5 bases). The CDR3 spans 11 residues. V was pared by 10 bases and J by 1 base, with 8 bases between. CDR1 MDHEN and CDR2 SYDVKM come from the germline V gene.

A single count supports this clone. V is TRBV19 and J is TRBJ1-5; 7 nucleotides align to TRBD1. The germline V gene has CDR1 LNHDA and CDR2 SQIVND (reference sequence). CDR3 length: 15 residues. J lost 4 bases, V lost 7 bases, and 10 bases had no gene match. CDR3 DNA sequence: TGTGCCAGTAACCCCGACAGGGACCTTAATCAGCCCCAGCATTTT. It codes for CASNPDRDLNQPQHF.

This chain uses TRBV12-5 with TRBJ2-7, with D possibly matching TRBD2 (5 bases). The CDR3 loop spans 15 amino acids. From germline, CDR1 is LGHNT and CDR2 FRNRAP. The V end was cut by 0 bases, the J end by 4 bases, with 13 bases between. In nucleotides, the CDR3 is TGTGCTAGTGGTTTGGTAAGGTCGGGATTATACGAGCAGTACTTC. It yields the protein CASGLVRSGLYEQYF.

The chain links TRBV5-1 to TRBJ2-5; no reliable D call. Trimming stripped 3 bases from V and 5 bases from J, with 8 bases between. The CDR3 spans 12 residues. The V gene's germline CDR1 is SGHRS and CDR2 YFSETQ. CDR3 in amino acids: CASSWARETQYF. CDR3 nucleotide sequence: TGCGCCAGCAGCTGGGCCCGGGAGACCCAGTACTTC.